The present T cell receptor (beta chain) was sequenced within a study of blood T cell repertoires in COVID-19. Study at large: Acute-phase and convalescent COVID-19 samples originated in the United States, Italy and Spain. PBMCs, B-cell-depleted T cells, or T cells were the source of the cDNA or gDNA that made up the material.

This CDR3 has 14 residues. CDR1 and CDR2 (germline): SGHTA, FQGNSA. Authors' methods: Amplifying reference gene primers gave estimates of nucleated cell counts. TCRdb keeps only in-frame clones here, not all; method: immunoSEQ multiplex PCR. That table gives V, J and clone size, and the DNA gave D and trimming. The sample contains 200,000 or so clones, roughly nine tenths of which appear only once. V and J are TRBV7-2 and TRBJ2-2; 7 bases line up with TRBD2. The sample was peripheral blood. The TCR was taken from a woman aged 50 to 60 with acute or convalescent COVID-19. CDR3 nucleotides: TGTGCGCAGCGCGGGACTACAAACACCGGGGAGCTGTTTTTT. This encodes CAQRGTTNTGELFF.